This T cell receptor (beta chain) stems from a study of blood T cells in healthy people across ages. The CDR3 contains 19 residues. CDR1 is LGHDT and CDR2 is YNNKEL in the germline V gene (reference sequence). Then a second PCR, running about 6 to 11 cycles, was carried out with a sample-barcoded 5' primer and a J-beta primer mix. Each CDR3 protein is one row after TCRdb ran MiXCR on the 5' RACE reads. The data contain over 600,000 distinct CDR3 sequences, roughly 56% of them seen just once; the ten biggest clones take up roughly 26%. Isolating PBMCs gave at least 6 million of these cells per sample.

The source is a man between 35 and 55 years old in good health. The chain employs TRBV3-1 and TRBJ2-7, with 7 bases aligning to TRBD2. The DNA matches TRBJ2-5 better at its end, which makes the J call doubtful. Sequenced: blood. As DNA, the CDR3 is TGTGCCAGCAGCCTCCCGCCACGGGGGGAGACTAGCTTCTTTCGGACCCAGTACTTC. Translating gives CASSLPPRGETSFFRTQYF.